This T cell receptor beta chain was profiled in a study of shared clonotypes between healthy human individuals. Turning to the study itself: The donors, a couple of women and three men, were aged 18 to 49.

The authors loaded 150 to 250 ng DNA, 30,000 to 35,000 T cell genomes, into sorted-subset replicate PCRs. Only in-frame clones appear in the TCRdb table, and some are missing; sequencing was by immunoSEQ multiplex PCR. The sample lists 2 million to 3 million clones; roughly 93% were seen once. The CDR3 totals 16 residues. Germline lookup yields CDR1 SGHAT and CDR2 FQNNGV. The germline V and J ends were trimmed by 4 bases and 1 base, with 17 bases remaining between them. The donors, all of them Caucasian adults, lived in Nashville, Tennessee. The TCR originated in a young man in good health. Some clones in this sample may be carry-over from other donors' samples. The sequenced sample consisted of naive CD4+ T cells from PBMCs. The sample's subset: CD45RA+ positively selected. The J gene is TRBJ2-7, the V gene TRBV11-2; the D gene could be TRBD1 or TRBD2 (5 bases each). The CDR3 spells CASSSIRGGVSYEQYF. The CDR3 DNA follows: TGTGCCAGCAGCTCCATTCGGGGCGGTGTTTCCTACGAGCAGTACTTC.